The T cell receptor (beta chain) under discussion was sequenced for a study of blood T cell repertoires in COVID-19 (dated by TCRdb to the early 2020s). Background on the whole study: The collaborator samples originated in the United States, Italy and Spain and spanned the acute and convalescent phases of COVID-19. Subjects who had been exposed to COVID-19, were actively infected with it, or had recovered from it provided the deeply sampled blood TCRbeta repertoires that made up the dataset. Where HLA class I and class II types were available, the types were taken from metadata supplied by the sample provider, not from assay-based typing. Samples were obtained from the ongoing ImmuneRACE study (first 160 participants) and from some 1,200 subjects provided by 6 global collaborators. The repertoires were released in a freely available public database intended as a resource for research on the immune response to SARS-CoV-2. Sample metadata almost always included a de-identified subject ID, COVID-19 status, age in years and sex. The prospective study material was composed of cDNA or gDNA derived from T cells, B-cell-depleted T cells, or PBMCs. What the work shows at the level of the full study, not this receptor alone: The amount of clinical and demographic metadata varied by source and participant and was provided uncurated.

TCRbeta CDR3 regions were amplified from genomic DNA by means of the immunoSEQ Assay, a bias-controlled multiplex PCR. Under the source paper's analysis protocol: Nucleated cell counts per sample were estimated from amplification of reference gene primers within the assay. To quantify the absolute abundance of each unique TCRbeta CDR3 rearrangement, sequence reads were collapsed and filtered. For each sample, productive Simpson clonality was calculated as the square root of Simpson's diversity index over productive rearrangements. As stored in TCRdb, this immuneACCESS dataset retains in-frame rearrangements with V and J assigned. A fraction of the clones does not appear; measured against another copy, unresolved V genes explain less than half of the discrepancy, and the remainder lacks a known reason. Clone size and V and J calls were adopted from that table, with D and trimming inferred from the DNA. The sample table lists about 220,000 clones, 86% of them with a count of one. Roughly 10% of the sample belongs to the ten largest clones.

Concerning this clone itself: Its target antigen remains unknown. Per-base quality was not reported, and no clone a single base away is much larger than it.

One collaborating source in Seattle enrolled patients during active infection and followed them longitudinally through the course of disease. Collaborating institutions collected whole blood in K2EDTA tubes following their own protocols. Collaborator samples were shipped for TCRbeta analysis as frozen whole blood, isolated PBMCs, or DNA extracted from either sample type. The trim is 6 bases for V and 1 base for J, with a gap of 16 bases between the germline ends. Inclusive of the bounding cysteine and valine, the CDR3 is 15 residues long. Of the read, only the CDR3 DNA is kept; its 45 bases are in frame from base 1.

This clonotype originated in a woman aged 50 to 65 with COVID-19, enrolled during active disease. This sequence uses TRBV6-7 and TRBJ2-7; the D gene lacks a confident call. TRBV6-7 carries the ORF label, with uncertain function. The specimen sequenced was peripheral blood. This receptor has the CDR3 CASRVGRSQSYEQYV. In nucleotides, the sequence is TGTGCCAGCAGGGTCGGCAGGTCTCAGTCCTACGAGCAGTACGTC.